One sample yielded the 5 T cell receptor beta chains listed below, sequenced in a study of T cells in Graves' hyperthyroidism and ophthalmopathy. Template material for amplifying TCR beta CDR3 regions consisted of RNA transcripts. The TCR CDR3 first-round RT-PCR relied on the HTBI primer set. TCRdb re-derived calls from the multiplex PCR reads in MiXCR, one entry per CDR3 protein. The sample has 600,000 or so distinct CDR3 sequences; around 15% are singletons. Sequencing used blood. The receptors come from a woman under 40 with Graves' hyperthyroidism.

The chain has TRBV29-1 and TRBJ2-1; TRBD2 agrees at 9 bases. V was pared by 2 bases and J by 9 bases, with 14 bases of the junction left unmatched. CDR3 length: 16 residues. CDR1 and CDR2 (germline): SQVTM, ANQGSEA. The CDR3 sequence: CSVEFSGGRAQPEQFF. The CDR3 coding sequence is TGCAGCGTTGAATTTTCTGGCGGGAGGGCCCAGCCTGAGCAGTTCTTC.

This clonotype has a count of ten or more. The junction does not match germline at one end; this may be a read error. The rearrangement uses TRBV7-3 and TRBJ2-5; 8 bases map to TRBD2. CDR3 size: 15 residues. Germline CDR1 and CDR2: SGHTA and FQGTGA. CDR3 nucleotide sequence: TGTGCCAGCAGCCTAACTAGCGGAACACAAGAGACCCAGTACTTC. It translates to CASSLTSGTQETQYF.

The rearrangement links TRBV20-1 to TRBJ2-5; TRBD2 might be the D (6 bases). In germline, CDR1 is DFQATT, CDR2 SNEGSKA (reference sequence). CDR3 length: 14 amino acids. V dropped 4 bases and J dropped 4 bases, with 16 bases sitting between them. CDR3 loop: CSATDIGSLETQYF. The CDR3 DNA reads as TGCAGTGCTACCGATATCGGGAGTTTAGAGACCCAGTACTTC.

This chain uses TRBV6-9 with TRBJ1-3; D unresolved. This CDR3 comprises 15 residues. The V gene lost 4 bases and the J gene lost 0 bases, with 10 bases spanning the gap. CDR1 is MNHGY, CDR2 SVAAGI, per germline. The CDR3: CASSSTASSGNTIYF. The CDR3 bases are TGTGCCAGCAGTTCGACTGCATCCTCTGGAAACACCATATATTTT.

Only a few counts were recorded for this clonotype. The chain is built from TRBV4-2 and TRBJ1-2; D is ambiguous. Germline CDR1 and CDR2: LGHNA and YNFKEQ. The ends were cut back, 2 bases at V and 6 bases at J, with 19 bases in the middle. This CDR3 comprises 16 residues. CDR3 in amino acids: CASSQRAGRVRDGYTF. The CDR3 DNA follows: TGTGCCAGCAGCCAAAGGGCGGGGAGAGTGAGGGATGGCTACACCTTC.